The TCR beta chain described here comes from a study of cytomegalovirus exposure and HLA in healthy donors. Sequencing was performed with immunoSEQ multiplex PCR; in TCRdb, only in-frame clones are kept and a portion is missing. The table records fewer than 250,000 clones, roughly 87% of them present only once. Notes on this clone: The antigen is undetermined.

Donors came from a validation cohort of fewer than 150 subjects, distinct from the first 666-subject cohort. V lost 6 bases to trimming and J lost 4 bases, with 16 bases between them. The germline V gene encodes CDR1 SGDLS and CDR2 YYNGEE. CDR3 length: 15 amino acids. Study-level findings and limits: Cytomegalovirus status was reportedly diagnosed by the classifier with high sensitivity and specificity. The study listed 150 to 200 cytomegalovirus-associated TCR beta chains. Specificity for CMV antigens was confirmed in vitro for a few of the CMV-associated chains.

Sequencing was performed on PBMCs. J is TRBJ2-2 and V is TRBV9, with D hard to call. The source is a woman aged 18-29 years in good health and CMV-seropositive. CDR3 DNA: TGTGCCAGCACTAGACGCGAGGTGGGCACCGGGGAGCTGTTTTTT. Its translation: CASTRREVGTGELFF.